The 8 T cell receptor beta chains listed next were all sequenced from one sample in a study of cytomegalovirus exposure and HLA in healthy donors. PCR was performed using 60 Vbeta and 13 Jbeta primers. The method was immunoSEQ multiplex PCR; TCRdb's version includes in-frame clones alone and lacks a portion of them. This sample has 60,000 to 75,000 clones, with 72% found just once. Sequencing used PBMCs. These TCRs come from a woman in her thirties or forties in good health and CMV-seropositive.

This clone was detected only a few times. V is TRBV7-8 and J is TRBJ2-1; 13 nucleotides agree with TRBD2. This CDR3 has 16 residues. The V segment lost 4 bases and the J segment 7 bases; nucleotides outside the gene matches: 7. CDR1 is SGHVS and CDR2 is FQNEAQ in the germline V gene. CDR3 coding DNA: TGTGCCAGCAGCTCTGGACTAGCGGGGGTGCTGAATGAGCAGTTCTTC. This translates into CASSSGLAGVLNEQFF.

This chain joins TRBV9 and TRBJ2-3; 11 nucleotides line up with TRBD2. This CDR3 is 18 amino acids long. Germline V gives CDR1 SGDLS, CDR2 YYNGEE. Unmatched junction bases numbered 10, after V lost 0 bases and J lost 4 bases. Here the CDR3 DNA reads TGTGCCAGCAGCGTAGCCGGGAACGTACTAGCGGGGGCAGATACGCAGTATTTT. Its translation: CASSVAGNVLAGADTQYF.

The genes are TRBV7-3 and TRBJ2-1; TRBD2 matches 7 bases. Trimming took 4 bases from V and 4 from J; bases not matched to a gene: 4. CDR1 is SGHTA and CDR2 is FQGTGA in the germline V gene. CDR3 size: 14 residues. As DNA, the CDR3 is TGTGCCAGCAGCTCGAGCGGGGCGTACAATGAGCAGTTCTTC. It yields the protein CASSSSGAYNEQFF.

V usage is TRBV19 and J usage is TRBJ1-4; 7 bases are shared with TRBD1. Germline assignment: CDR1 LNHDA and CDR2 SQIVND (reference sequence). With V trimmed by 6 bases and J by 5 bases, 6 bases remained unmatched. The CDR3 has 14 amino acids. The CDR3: CASSLDRDNEKLFF. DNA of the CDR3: TGTGCCAGTAGCCTTGACAGGGACAATGAAAAACTGTTTTTT.

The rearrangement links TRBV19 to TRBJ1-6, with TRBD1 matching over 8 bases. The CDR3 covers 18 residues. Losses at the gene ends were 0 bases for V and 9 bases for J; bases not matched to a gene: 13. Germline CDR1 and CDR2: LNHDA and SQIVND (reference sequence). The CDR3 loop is CASSIDRGGTGIGSPLHF. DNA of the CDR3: TGTGCCAGTAGTATAGACCGAGGTGGGACAGGAATCGGTTCACCCCTCCACTTT.

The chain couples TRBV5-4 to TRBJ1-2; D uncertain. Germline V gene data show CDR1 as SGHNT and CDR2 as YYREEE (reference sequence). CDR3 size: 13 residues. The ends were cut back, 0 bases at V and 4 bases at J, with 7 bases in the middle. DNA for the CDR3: TGTGCCAGCAGCTTGGCATCCAGCTATGGCTACACCTTC. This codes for CASSLASSYGYTF.

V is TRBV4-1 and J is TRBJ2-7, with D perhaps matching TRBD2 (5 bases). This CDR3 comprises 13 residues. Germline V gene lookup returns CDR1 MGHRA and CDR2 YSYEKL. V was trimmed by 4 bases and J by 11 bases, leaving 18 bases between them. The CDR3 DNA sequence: TGCGCCAGCAGCCCCATCATCGGGGAGCAAGAGTACTTC. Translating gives CASSPIIGEQEYF.

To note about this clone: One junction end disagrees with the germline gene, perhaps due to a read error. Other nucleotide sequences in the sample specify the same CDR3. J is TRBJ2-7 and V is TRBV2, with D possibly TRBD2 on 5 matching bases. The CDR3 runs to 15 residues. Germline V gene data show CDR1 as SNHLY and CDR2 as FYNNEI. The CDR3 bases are TGTGCTAGCAGTGGCCCGGGCCCGGAGCGGTACGAGCAGTACTTC. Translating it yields CASSGPGPERYEQYF.